The clone carrying this TCR beta chain appeared many times. A TCRbeta library incorporating unique molecular identifiers was prepared. Via MiXCR, TCRdb re-called the PCR reads, giving one row per CDR3 protein. This table holds about 340,000 distinct CDR3 sequences, around 15% found once. This entry is derived from a study of T-cell reconstitution after alpha-beta-depleted transplantation in children. The germline CDR1 and CDR2 sequences are MGHRA and YSYEKL. There are 16 residues in the CDR3. V was pared by 3 bases and J by 1 base, with 5 bases of the junction left unmatched. Sample: PBMCs, mostly from graft donor cells, taken 360 days after TCRalphabeta/CD19-depleted stem cell transplant. V is TRBV4-1 and J is TRBJ2-1, with 8 bases aligning to TRBD2. The TCR sequence derives from a male patient between 2 and 10 years old who had a stem cell transplant for acute lymphoblastic leukemia, so the T cells may come from the graft donor. The CDR3 sequence is CASSQPGTRSYNEQFF. CDR3 nucleotide sequence: TGCGCCAGCAGCCAGCCCGGGACTAGATCCTACAATGAGCAGTTCTTC.